A single sample is the source of the 7 T cell receptor beta chains below, sequenced in a study of cytomegalovirus exposure and HLA in healthy donors. Amplification used 60 Vbeta primers and 13 Jbeta primers. Sequencing used immunoSEQ multiplex PCR; TCRdb keeps in-frame clones, though not all of them. The sample yields about 140,000 clones, 80% seen once. Sequenced material: PBMCs. These receptors were taken from a man in his forties in good health and CMV-seropositive.

This clone was counted only a few times. CDR3 sequence: CASSYSGGGQAFF. Written as DNA, the CDR3 is TGTGCCAGCAGTTACTCAGGAGGGGGCCAAGCTTTCTTT. The genes are TRBV6-6 and TRBJ1-1; 7 bases map to TRBD1. V shed 0 bases, J shed 9 bases, and the junction held 4 bases outside the gene matches. The CDR3 runs 13 residues. The germline CDR1 and CDR2 sequences are MNHNY and SVGAGI (reference sequence).

The rearrangement links TRBV29-1 to TRBJ2-7; TRBD1 aligns across 7 bases. Looked up from germline, CDR1 is SQVTM and CDR2 is ANQGSEA. The CDR3 has 14 residues. J was trimmed by 6 bases and V by 5 bases; bases with no gene match: 13. The CDR3 protein is CSVNHGTVRGEQYF. The CDR3 region has the DNA TGCAGCGTTAATCACGGGACAGTAAGAGGCGAGCAGTACTTC.

J is TRBJ1-1 and V is TRBV28; 8 bases are shared with TRBD1. J lost 4 bases, V lost 8 bases, and 9 bases had no gene match. The CDR3 consists of 14 residues. Germline V gene data show CDR1 as MDHEN and CDR2 as SYDVKM. The CDR3 sequence is CASFQGAGGTEAFF. The CDR3 coding sequence is TGTGCCAGCTTCCAGGGGGCGGGTGGCACTGAAGCTTTCTTT.

The chain joins TRBV4-1 to TRBJ2-1; the match to TRBD1 covers 9 bases. Germline V gene data show CDR1 as MGHRA and CDR2 as YSYEKL. The CDR3 has 17 residues. J gave up 10 bases and V 0 bases, and 13 bases lay outside the gene matches. CDR3 protein: CASSQDLGGQGRREQFF. The CDR3 nucleotides read TGCGCCAGCAGCCAAGATCTAGGGGGACAGGGCCGTCGAGAGCAGTTCTTC.

This clone was detected a few times. The chain recombines TRBV4-1 with TRBJ2-2, with 8 positions matching TRBD2. Germline V gene sequence: CDR1 MGHRA, CDR2 YSYEKL. This CDR3 spans 18 amino acids. The junction had 8 bases not matched to a gene; V was cut back by 0 bases and J by 2 bases. The CDR3 reads CASSQELASGPNTGELFF. The CDR3 DNA is TGCGCCAGCAGCCAAGAATTGGCTAGCGGGCCTAACACCGGGGAGCTGTTTTTT.

The V and J genes are TRBV19 and TRBJ1-1; TRBD1 aligns across 8 bases. Germline CDR1 LNHDA, CDR2 SQIVND (reference sequence). The CDR3 runs 20 residues. The trim removed 2 bases at V and 0 bases at J, leaving 17 bases unmatched. Here the CDR3 reads CASSIPFLPGGDPLNTEAFF. In nucleotides, the CDR3 is TGTGCCAGTAGTATACCCTTCCTCCCAGGGGGCGACCCCTTGAACACTGAAGCTTTCTTT.

The chain couples TRBV5-1 to TRBJ2-4; 10 bases agree with TRBD2. The CDR3 is 18 amino acids. Germline V gene data show CDR1 as SGHRS and CDR2 as YFSETQ. Trimming removed 4 bases from V and 7 bases from J; junction bases left unmatched: 17. This CDR3 is CASSPGSGGAVAWNIQYF. In DNA form, the CDR3 reads TGCGCCAGCAGCCCGGGAAGCGGGGGGGCCGTTGCCTGGAACATTCAGTACTTC.